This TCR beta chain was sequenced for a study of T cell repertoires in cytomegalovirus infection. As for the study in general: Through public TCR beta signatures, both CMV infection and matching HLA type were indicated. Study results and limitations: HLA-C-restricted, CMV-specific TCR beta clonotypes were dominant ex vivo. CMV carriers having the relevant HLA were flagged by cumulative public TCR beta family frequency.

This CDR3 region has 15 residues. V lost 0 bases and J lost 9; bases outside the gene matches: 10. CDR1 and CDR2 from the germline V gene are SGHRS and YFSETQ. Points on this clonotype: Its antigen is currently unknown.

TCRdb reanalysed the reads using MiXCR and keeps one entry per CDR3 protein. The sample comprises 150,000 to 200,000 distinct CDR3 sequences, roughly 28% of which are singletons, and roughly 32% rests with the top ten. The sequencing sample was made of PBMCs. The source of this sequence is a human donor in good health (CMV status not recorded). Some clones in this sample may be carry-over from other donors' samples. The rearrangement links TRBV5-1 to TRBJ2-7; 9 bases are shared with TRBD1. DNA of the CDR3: TGCGCCAGCAGCTTGGCGGGGACAGGGACATTGGCGCAGTACTTC. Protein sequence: CASSLAGTGTLAQYF.